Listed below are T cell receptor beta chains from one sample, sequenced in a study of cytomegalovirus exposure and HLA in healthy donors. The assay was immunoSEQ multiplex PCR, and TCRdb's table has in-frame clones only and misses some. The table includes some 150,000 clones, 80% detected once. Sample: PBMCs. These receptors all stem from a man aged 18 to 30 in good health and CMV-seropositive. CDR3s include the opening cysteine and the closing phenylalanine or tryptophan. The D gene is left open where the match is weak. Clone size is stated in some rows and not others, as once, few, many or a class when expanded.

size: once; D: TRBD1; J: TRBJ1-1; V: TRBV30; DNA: TGTGCCTGGAGTCAACAGGGGTTCACTGAAGCTTTCTTT; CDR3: CAWSQQGFTEAFF
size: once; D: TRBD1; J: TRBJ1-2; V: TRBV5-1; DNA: TGCGCCAGCAGCCCGTTTCAAAAGGGGGCTTTGGGTGGCTACACCTTC; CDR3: CASSPFQKGALGGYTF
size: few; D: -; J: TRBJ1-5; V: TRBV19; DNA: TGTGCCAGTAGTAGAGTCCAATATAGCAATCAGCCCCAGCATTTT; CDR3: CASSRVQYSNQPQHF
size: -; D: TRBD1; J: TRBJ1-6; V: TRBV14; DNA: TGTGCCAGCAGCCACCAGACAGGGGAAGATTCACCCCTCCACTTT; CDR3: CASSHQTGEDSPLHF
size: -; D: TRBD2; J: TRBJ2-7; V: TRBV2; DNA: TGTGCCAACAGTGAAGGTCTACTAGCGGCTAGCTCCTACGAGCAGTACTTC; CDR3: CANSEGLLAASSYEQYF
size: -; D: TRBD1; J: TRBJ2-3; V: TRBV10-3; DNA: TGTGCCATCAGTGGCGCAGGGGGCCCTAGCGCAGGAGATACGCAGTATTTT; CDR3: CAISGAGGPSAGDTQYF
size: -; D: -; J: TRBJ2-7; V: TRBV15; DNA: TGTGCCACCAGCAGAGAAGATGTACAGGGTAGCGAGCAGTACTTC; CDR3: CATSREDVQGSEQYF
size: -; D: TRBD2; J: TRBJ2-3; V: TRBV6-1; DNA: TGTGCCAGCAGTGAACTAGCGGGGGGGCCAGATACGCAGTATTTT; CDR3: CASSELAGGPDTQYF
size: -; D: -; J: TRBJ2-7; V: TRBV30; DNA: TGTGCCTGGAGTACGGGCTCCCTGGGGGGCGAGCAGTACTTC; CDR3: CAWSTGSLGGEQYF
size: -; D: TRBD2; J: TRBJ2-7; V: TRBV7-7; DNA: TGTGCCAGCAGCCCAACCGGGCAACTAGCGGAGCAGTACTTC; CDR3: CASSPTGQLAEQYF
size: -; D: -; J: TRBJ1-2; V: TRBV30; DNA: TGTGCCTGGAGTGGTTCAGAACATTATGGCTACACCTTC; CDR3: CAWSGSEHYGYTF
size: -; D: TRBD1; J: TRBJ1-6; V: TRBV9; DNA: TGTGCCAGCAGCCTTTCCGGGACAGGGAATTCACCCCTCCACTTT; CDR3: CASSLSGTGNSPLHF
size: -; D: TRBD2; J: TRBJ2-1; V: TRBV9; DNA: TGTGCCAGCAGCGTAGGGACTAGCGGGGCGGGTGAGCAGTTCTTC; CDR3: CASSVGTSGAGEQFF
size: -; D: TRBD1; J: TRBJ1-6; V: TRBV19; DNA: TGTGCCAGTAGCCGACAGGGTGTAAATTCACCCCTCCACTTT; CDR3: CASSRQGVNSPLHF
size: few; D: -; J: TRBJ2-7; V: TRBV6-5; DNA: TGTGCCAGCAGTTTTGACTCCGGGTCCTACGAGCAGTACTTC; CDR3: CASSFDSGSYEQYF
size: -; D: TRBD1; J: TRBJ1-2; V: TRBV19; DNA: TGTGCCAGTAGTATTTTTTTTGGACAGGCCTATGGCTACACCTTC; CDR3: CASSIFFGQAYGYTF
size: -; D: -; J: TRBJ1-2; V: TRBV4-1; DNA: TGCGCCAGCAGCCAAGTTGGGAGCACCAACTATGGCTACACCTTC; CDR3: CASSQVGSTNYGYTF
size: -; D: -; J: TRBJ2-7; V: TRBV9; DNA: TGTGCCAGCAGCGTAGTAGGGAGCTCCTACGAGCAGTACTTC; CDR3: CASSVVGSSYEQYF
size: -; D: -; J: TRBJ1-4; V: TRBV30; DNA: TGTGCCTGGGCCGAGAAGTTTGCAACTAATGAAAAACTGTTTTTT; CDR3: CAWAEKFATNEKLFF
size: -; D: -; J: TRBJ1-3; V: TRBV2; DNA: TGTGCCAGCAGGGAAGCAGGGAGCTCTGGAAACACCATATATTTT; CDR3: CASREAGSSGNTIYF
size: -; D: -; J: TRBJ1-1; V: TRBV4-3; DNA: TGCGCCAGCAGCCAAGATCCACAGGTAAACACTGAAGCTTTCTTT; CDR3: CASSQDPQVNTEAFF
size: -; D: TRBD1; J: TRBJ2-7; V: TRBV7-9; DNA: TGTGCCAGCAGCTTCCAATCGGGACAGGGGGCCTACGAGCAGTACTTC; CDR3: CASSFQSGQGAYEQYF
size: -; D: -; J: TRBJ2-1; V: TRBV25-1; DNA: TGTGCCAGCTGCCAGACAGACCTCAATGAGCAGTTCTTC; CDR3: CASCQTDLNEQFF
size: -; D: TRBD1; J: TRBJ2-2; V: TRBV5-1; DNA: TGCGCCAGCAGCCTGGACAGGGAAGCCGGGGAGCTGTTTTTT; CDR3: CASSLDREAGELFF
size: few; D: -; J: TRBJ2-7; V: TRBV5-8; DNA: TGTGCCAGCAGCGGGGCGGTGGAGATGGGTTACGAGCAGTACTTC; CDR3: CASSGAVEMGYEQYF
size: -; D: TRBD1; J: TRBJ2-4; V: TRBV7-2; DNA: TGTGCCAGCAGCTCCCAGGGGGTAGCCAAAAACAGTCAGTACTTC; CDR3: CASSSQGVAKNSQYF
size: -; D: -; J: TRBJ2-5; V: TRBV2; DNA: TGTGCCAGCAAGATATCAGGGGCCGCGGAGACCCAGTACTTC; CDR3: CASKISGAAETQYF
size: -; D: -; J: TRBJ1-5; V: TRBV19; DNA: TGTGCCAGTAGTATTACAAAGGCAGGGCACAATCAGCCCCAGCATTTT; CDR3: CASSITKAGHNQPQHF
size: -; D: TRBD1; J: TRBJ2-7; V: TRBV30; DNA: TGTGCCTGGAGGATGACAGGGGAAATAGCCTACGAGCAGTACTTC; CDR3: CAWRMTGEIAYEQYF
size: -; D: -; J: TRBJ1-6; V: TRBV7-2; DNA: TGTGCCAGCAGCCAAGGCGGGGTGCCCAGCCACTTT; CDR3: CASSQGGVPSHF
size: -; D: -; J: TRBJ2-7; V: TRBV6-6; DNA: TGTGCCAGCACAGGGCCCCACTACGAGCAGTACTTC; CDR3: CASTGPHYEQYF
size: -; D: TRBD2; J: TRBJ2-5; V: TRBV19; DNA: TGTGCCAGTAGTTCGGGCCCGAGGCTAGCGGGAGTCGGAGAGACCCAGTACTTC; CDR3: CASSSGPRLAGVGETQYF
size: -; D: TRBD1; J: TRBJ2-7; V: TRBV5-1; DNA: TGCGCCAGCAGCTCATCCGGGACAGGGGGGGACTACGAGCAGTACTTC; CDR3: CASSSSGTGGDYEQYF
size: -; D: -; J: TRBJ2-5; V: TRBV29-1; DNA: TGCAGCGTTGAAGATCCGAGGAGGGGGCGAGGTCGGACCCAGTACTTC; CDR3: CSVEDPRRGRGRTQYF
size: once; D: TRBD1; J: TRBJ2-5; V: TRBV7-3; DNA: TGTGCCAGCAGCCTAAGAGGGGGCTTCGGAGAGACCCAGTACTTC; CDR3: CASSLRGGFGETQYF
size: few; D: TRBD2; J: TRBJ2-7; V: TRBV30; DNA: TGTGCCTGGAATAGCGGGGGCCTCTTCTACGAGCAGTACTTC; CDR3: CAWNSGGLFYEQYF
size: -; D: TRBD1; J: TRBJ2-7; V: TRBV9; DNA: TGTGCCAGCAGCGTAGACGGGACAGGGGTCTACGAGCAGTACTTC; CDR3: CASSVDGTGVYEQYF
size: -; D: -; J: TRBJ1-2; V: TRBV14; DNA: TGTGCCAGCAGCGGGGGGGGGCGCCATGGCTATGGCTACACCTTC; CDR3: CASSGGGRHGYGYTF
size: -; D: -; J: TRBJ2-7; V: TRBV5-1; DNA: TGCGCCAGCAGCGAGGGACTTCTCTACGAGCAGTACTTC; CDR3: CASSEGLLYEQYF
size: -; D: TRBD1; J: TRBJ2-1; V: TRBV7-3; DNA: TGTGCCAGCAGCTTTCCGGGACAGGGCTACAATGAGCAGTTCTTC; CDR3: CASSFPGQGYNEQFF
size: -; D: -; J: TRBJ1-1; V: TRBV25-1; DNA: TGTGCCAGCAGTCCAGGAATGAACACTGAAGCTTTCTTT; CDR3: CASSPGMNTEAFF
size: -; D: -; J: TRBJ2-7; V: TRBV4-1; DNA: TGCGCCAGCAGCCTAGACTGGGGAGGCCCGAATAATTACTACGAGCAGTACTTC; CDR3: CASSLDWGGPNNYYEQYF
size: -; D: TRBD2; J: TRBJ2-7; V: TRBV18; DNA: TGTGCCAGCTCACCACGGGGACTAGCGGGAGACGAGCAGTACTTC; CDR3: CASSPRGLAGDEQYF
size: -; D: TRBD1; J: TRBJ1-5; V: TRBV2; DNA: TGTGCCAGCAGTCCTAGGACAGGGAGTAGCAATCAGCCCCAGCATTTT; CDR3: CASSPRTGSSNQPQHF
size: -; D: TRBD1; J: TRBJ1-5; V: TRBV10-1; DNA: TGCGCCACAGGGACAGGGGATCAGCCCCAGCATTTT; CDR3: CATGTGDQPQHF
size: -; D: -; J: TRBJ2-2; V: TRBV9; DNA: TGTGCCAGCAGCCAACCCGGGACAACAAACACCGGGGAGCTGTTTTTT; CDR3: CASSQPGTTNTGELFF
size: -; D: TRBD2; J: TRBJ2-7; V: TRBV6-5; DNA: TGTGCCAGCAGTTACTCAGCGGGGATCGAGCAGTACTTC; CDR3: CASSYSAGIEQYF